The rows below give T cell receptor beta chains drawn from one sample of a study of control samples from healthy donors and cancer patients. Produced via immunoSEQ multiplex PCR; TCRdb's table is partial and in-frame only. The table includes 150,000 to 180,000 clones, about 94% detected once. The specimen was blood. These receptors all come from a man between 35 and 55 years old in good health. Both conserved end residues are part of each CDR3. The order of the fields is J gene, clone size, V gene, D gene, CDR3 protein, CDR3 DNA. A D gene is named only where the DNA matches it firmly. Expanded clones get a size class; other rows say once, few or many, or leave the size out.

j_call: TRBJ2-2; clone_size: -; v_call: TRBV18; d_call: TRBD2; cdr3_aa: CASSLGLAGDTNTGELFF; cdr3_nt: TGTGCCAGCTCGCTAGGACTAGCGGGGGACACGAACACCGGGGAGCTGTTTTTT
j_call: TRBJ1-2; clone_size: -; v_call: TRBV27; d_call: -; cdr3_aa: CASRGPGENNYGYTF; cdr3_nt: TGTGCCAGCAGGGGGCCTGGGGAGAACAACTATGGCTACACCTTC
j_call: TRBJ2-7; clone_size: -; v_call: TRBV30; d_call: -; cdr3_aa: CAWSPKGAGVTSYEQYF; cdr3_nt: TGTGCCTGGAGCCCTAAAGGGGCAGGCGTAACCTCCTACGAGCAGTACTTC
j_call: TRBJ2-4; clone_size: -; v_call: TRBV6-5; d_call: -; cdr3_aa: CAVVAKNIQYF; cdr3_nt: TGTGCCGTCGTAGCCAAAAACATTCAGTACTTC
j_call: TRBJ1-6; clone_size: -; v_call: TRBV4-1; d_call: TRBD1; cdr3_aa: CASSRPSTGSSYNSPLHF; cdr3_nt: TGCGCCAGCAGCCGCCCGTCGACAGGGAGCTCCTATAATTCACCCCTCCACTTT
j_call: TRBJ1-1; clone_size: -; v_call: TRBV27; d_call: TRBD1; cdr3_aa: CASSTPGGTEAFF; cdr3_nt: TGTGCCAGCAGCACTCCAGGGGGCACTGAAGCTTTCTTT
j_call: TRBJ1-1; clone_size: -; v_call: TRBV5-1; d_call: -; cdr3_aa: CASGGIGGLNTEAFF; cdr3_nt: TGCGCGAGCGGGGGTATTGGAGGCTTGAACACTGAAGCTTTCTTT
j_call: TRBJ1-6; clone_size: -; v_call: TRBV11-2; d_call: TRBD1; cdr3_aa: CASSLFGTGARGYNSPLHF; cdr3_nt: TGTGCCAGCAGCTTATTTGGGACAGGCGCCAGGGGATATAATTCACCCCTCCACTTT
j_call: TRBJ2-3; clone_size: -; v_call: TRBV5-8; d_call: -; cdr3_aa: CASRGPDKAFLLTQYF; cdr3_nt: TGTGCCAGCAGGGGACCCGACAAGGCCTTCTTGTTGACGCAGTATTTT
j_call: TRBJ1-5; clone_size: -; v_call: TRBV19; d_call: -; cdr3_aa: CASSMGGGGGQPQHF; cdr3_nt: TGTGCCAGTAGTATGGGAGGGGGAGGTGGACAGCCCCAGCATTTT
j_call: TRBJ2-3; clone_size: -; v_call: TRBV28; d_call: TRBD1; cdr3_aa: CASSFQGVPTDTQYF; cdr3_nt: TGTGCCAGCAGTTTCCAGGGGGTCCCCACAGATACGCAGTATTTT
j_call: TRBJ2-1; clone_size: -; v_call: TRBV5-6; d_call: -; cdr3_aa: CASSLLGGETYNEQFF; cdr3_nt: TGTGCCAGCAGCTTGCTTGGCGGGGAAACCTACAATGAGCAGTTCTTC
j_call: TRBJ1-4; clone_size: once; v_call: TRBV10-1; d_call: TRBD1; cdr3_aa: CASRNRGEKLFF; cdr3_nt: TGCGCCAGCAGGAACAGGGGTGAAAAACTGTTTTTT
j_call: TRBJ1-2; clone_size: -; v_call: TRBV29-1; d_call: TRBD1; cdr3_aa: CSVDLGTYGTGGLNYGYTF; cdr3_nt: TGCAGCGTTGATTTGGGGACATACGGGACAGGGGGCTTGAACTATGGCTACACCTTC
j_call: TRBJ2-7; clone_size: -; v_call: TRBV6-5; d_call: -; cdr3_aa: CASSNDGRYEQYF; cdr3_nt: TGTGCCAGCAGTAACGACGGCCGCTACGAGCAGTACTTC
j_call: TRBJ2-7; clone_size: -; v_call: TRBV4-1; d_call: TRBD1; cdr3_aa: CASSPDRGHYEQYF; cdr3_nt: TGCGCCAGCAGCCCGGACAGGGGGCACTACGAGCAGTACTTC
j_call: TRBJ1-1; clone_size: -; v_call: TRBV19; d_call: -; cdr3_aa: CASSLKGQNTEAFF; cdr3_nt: TGTGCCAGTAGCTTGAAGGGCCAGAACACTGAAGCTTTCTTT
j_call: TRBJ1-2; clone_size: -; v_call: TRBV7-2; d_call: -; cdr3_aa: CASSFDRRAYGYTF; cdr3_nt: TGTGCCAGCAGCTTTGACAGGCGGGCCTATGGCTACACCTTC
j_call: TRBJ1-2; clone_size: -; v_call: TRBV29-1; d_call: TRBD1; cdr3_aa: CSVVSWQGAHGYTF; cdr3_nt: TGCAGCGTTGTAAGTTGGCAGGGGGCTCATGGCTACACCTTC
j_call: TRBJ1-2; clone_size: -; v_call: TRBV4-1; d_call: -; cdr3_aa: CASSQARLGETNGYTF; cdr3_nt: TGCGCCAGCAGCCAAGCGAGATTAGGGGAGACGAATGGCTACACCTTC
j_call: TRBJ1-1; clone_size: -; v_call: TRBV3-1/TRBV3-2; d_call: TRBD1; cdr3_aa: CASSQARTGRMNTEAFF; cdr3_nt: TGTGCCAGCAGCCAAGCCCGGACAGGAAGGATGAACACTGAAGCTTTCTTT
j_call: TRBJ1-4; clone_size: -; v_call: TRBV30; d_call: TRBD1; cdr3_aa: CAWAGQGVGKLFF; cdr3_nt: TGTGCCTGGGCGGGACAGGGAGTAGGAAAACTGTTTTTT
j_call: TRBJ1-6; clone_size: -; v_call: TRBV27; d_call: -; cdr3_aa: CASGLRGVGSPLHF; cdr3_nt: TGTGCCAGCGGTTTAAGGGGTGTAGGCTCACCCCTCCACTTT
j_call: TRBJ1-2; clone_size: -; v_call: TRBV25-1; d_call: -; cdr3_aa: CASSEIQGHYGYTF; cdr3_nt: TGTGCCAGCAGTGAAATTCAGGGGCACTATGGCTACACCTTC
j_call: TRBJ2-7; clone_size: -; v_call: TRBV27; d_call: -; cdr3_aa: CASKDLSDSYEQYF; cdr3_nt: TGTGCCAGCAAGGATCTTAGCGACTCCTACGAGCAGTACTTC
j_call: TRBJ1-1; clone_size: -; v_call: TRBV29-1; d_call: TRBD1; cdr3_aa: CSSRSGGDTEAFF; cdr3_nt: TGCAGCTCCCGGTCAGGGGGGGACACTGAAGCTTTCTTT
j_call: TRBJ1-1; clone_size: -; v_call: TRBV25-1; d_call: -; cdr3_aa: CASSESGPLNTEAFF; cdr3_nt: TGTGCCAGCAGTGAATCCGGACCTTTGAACACTGAAGCTTTCTTT
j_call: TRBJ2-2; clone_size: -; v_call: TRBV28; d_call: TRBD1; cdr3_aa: CASGQGYGELFF; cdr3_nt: TGTGCCAGCGGACAGGGTTACGGGGAGCTGTTTTTT